Included here is one T cell receptor beta chain sequence, with context. One junction end disagrees with the germline gene, perhaps due to a read error. The CDR3 is 16 amino acids. This sample stems from a study of blood T cells in healthy people across ages. Alongside a J-beta primer mix, a sample-barcoded 5' primer served in a second PCR lasting 7 to 11 cycles. TCRdb re-analysed the 5' RACE reads in MiXCR, keeping a single row per CDR3 protein. The sample shows approximately 780,000 distinct CDR3 sequences, around 25% of them seen only once. These data were also reused for a study on T cells of mothers and their children.

This TCR was recovered from a boy between 5 and 17 years old in good health. The chain couples TRBV12-3 or TRBV12-4 to TRBJ2-6; the match to TRBD2 covers 7 bases. The source material was blood. The CDR3 DNA sequence: TGTGCCAGTTGGCGGGGGTTTTCCTCTGGGACCAACGTCCTGACTTTC. This encodes CASWRGFSSGTNVLTF.